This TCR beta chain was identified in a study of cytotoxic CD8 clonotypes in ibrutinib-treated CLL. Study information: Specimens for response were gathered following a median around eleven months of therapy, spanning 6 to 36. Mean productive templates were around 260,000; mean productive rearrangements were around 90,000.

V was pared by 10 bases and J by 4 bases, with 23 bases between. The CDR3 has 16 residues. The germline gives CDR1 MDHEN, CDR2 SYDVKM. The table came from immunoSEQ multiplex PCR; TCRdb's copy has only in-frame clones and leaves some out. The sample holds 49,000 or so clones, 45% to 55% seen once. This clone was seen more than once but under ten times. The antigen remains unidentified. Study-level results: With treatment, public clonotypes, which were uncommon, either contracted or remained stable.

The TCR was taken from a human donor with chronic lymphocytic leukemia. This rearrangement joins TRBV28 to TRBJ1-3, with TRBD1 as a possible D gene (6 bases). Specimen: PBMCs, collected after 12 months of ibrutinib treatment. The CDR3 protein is CAIVPPQGSAGNTIYF. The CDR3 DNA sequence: TGTGCCATAGTACCTCCTCAGGGGAGTGCGGGAAACACCATATATTTT.